The 6 T cell receptor beta chains reported below all come from one sample, sequenced in a study of blood T cells in healthy people across ages. The use of a sample-barcoded 5' primer and a J-beta primer mix characterized a second PCR of roughly 7 to 11 cycles. One entry per CDR3 protein results from TCRdb running MiXCR on the 5' RACE reads. The sample records fewer than 900,000 distinct CDR3 sequences, roughly 45% being singletons. The specimen was blood. These receptors came from a woman aged 55 to 70 in good health.

This chain joins TRBV3-1 and TRBJ1-1, with D possibly matching TRBD1 (6 bases). Germline V lookup: CDR1 LGHDT, CDR2 YNNKEL (reference sequence). V shed 2 bases and J shed 11 bases, with 21 bases lying between them. This CDR3 has 15 residues. The CDR3 protein is CASSQNDRKRTIAFF. The DNA for the CDR3 is TGTGCCAGCAGCCAAAACGACAGGAAGAGGACCATTGCTTTCTTT.

This sequence joins TRBV6-2 or TRBV6-3 and TRBJ2-3; D might be TRBD1 or TRBD2, each matching 5 bases. This CDR3 comprises 17 residues. From germline, CDR1 is MNHEY and CDR2 SVGEGT. Trimming pared 6 bases from V and 0 bases from J, leaving 19 bases between. Here the CDR3 DNA reads TGTGCCAGCAGACGTCCGCCTGGGGGAACTAGCACAGATACGCAGTATTTT. This encodes CASRRPPGGTSTDTQYF.

This chain connects TRBV9 to TRBJ2-5; the match to TRBD1 covers 8 bases. With V trimmed by 5 bases and J by 11 bases, 14 bases remained unmatched. This CDR3 has 14 residues. Germline V gives CDR1 SGDLS, CDR2 YYNGEE. The CDR3 spells CASRSRTGFGEQYF. The CDR3 coding sequence is TGTGCCAGCAGGTCCCGGACAGGGTTTGGGGAGCAGTACTTC.

The rearrangement joins TRBV28 to TRBJ2-5, with D perhaps TRBD2 (5 bases). Germline V lookup: CDR1 MDHEN, CDR2 SYDVKM. Deletions cut 0 bases from V and 11 bases from J, with 10 bases between. The CDR3 runs 12 residues. The chain's CDR3 is CASSLWGSEQYF. The CDR3 region has the DNA TGTGCCAGCAGTTTATGGGGGAGTGAGCAGTACTTC.

Regarding this clonotype: An end of the junction does not agree with germline; a read error may underlie this. V usage is TRBV5-1 and J usage is TRBJ2-7, with 16 nucleotides matching TRBD2. Germline V gene lookup returns CDR1 SGHRS and CDR2 YFSETQ. The CDR3 length is 16 residues. The CDR3 DNA reads as TGCACCAGCAGCTCGGGACTAGCGGGGGGGCTGGGCGAGCAGTACTTC. Its protein is CTSSSGLAGGLGEQYF.

The chain recombines TRBV28 with TRBJ2-7; D uncertain. Trimming removed 5 bases from V and 2 bases from J, with 13 bases in between. The germline V gene encodes CDR1 MDHEN and CDR2 SYDVKM. The CDR3 length is 14 residues. The CDR3 region is CASSVVSQAYEQYF. DNA of the CDR3: TGTGCCAGCAGTGTAGTGTCCCAGGCCTACGAGCAGTACTTC.